A selection of T cell receptor beta chains follows, all from one sample in a study of blood T cell repertoires in COVID-19. Libraries were prepared by immunoSEQ multiplex PCR; TCRdb keeps only in-frame clonotypes and omits some of them. The sample has approximately 15,000 clones, about 91% seen once; the top ten hold less than 15%. The source material was peripheral blood. These receptors came from a human donor in a cohort sampled during active COVID-19. Each CDR3 is given with its conserved first and last residue. The order of the fields is V gene, clone size, D gene, J gene, CDR3 DNA, CDR3 protein. The D gene is left open where the match is weak. The size field is filled for only some rows; it gives once, few, many or a size class.

TRBV27	.	.	TRBJ1-1	TGTGCCAGCAGTTTGTCAGGGAAAGAAGCTTTCTTT	CASSLSGKEAFF
TRBV13	.	TRBD2	TRBJ2-3	TGTGCCAGCAGCTTGCGGGGGGGGCCCTCTGAAGGTACGCAGTATTTT	CASSLRGGPSEGTQYF
TRBV28	.	TRBD2	TRBJ2-3	TGTGCCAGCAGCCCGGGGACTAGAGCCAAAGATACGCAGTATTTT	CASSPGTRAKDTQYF
TRBV6-5	.	TRBD1	TRBJ1-1	TGTGCCAGCAGCCCCAGGGGGGAGAACACTGAAGCTTTCTTT	CASSPRGENTEAFF
TRBV4-2	.	TRBD2	TRBJ2-5	TGTGCCAGCAGCCAAGACCCAACTAGCGGGCAAGAGACCCAGTACTTC	CASSQDPTSGQETQYF
TRBV6-2/TRBV6-3	few	.	TRBJ1-2	TGTGCCAGCAGTTACGGTCAGAACTATGGCTACACCTTC	CASSYGQNYGYTF
TRBV28	.	TRBD1	TRBJ2-5	TGTGCCAGCAGTTTGGGACAGGGGATGGCCCAGACCCAGTACTTC	CASSLGQGMAQTQYF
TRBV20-1	.	.	TRBJ1-1	TGCAGTGCTACCAGGTTTCCTGAAGCTTTCTTT	CSATRFPEAFF
TRBV5-1	.	TRBD1	TRBJ2-3	TGCGCCAGCAGCTTGGAGGGACAGGGGTCCGGCACAGATACGCAGTATTTT	CASSLEGQGSGTDTQYF
TRBV5-1	.	.	TRBJ2-5	TGCGCCAGCAGAACTAGGTGGGGCCAAGAGACCCAGTACTTC	CASRTRWGQETQYF
TRBV5-1	.	.	TRBJ2-3	TGCGCCAGCAGCTTTGGTATCGGGGGTAGCACAGATACGCAGTATTTT	CASSFGIGGSTDTQYF
TRBV7-6	.	.	TRBJ1-5	TGTGCCAGCAGCCGACAGGACAATCAGCCCCAGCATTTT	CASSRQDNQPQHF
TRBV6-1	.	TRBD1	TRBJ2-7	TGTGCCAGCAGTGCCATACAGGGGAAACACTCCTACGAGCAGTACTTC	CASSAIQGKHSYEQYF
TRBV5-4	.	TRBD1	TRBJ1-2	TGTGCCAGCAGCCCGGGACAGGAGCACTATGGCTACACCTTC	CASSPGQEHYGYTF
TRBV29-1	.	TRBD2	TRBJ2-3	TGCAGCGCCACAGGACTAGAAATTAGCACAGATACGCAGTATTTT	CSATGLEISTDTQYF
TRBV7-9	.	TRBD1	TRBJ2-3	TGTGCCAGCAGCCCCCGCAGAGGGAACAGGGGAAAGTATACGCAGTATTTT	CASSPRRGNRGKYTQYF
TRBV5-1	.	TRBD2	TRBJ2-3	TGCGCCAGCAGCTTGGGAACTAGCGGCACAGATACGCAGTATTTT	CASSLGTSGTDTQYF
TRBV6-4	few	TRBD2	TRBJ2-7	TGTGCCAGCAGTGACTCGTTCAGGGAATCGGGGGGGCAGTACTTC	CASSDSFRESGGQYF
TRBV27	.	.	TRBJ1-1	TGTGCCAGCAGTTTAGGGCCGGCATTGAACACTGAAGCTTTCTTT	CASSLGPALNTEAFF
TRBV3-1/TRBV3-2	.	.	TRBJ1-3	TGTGCCAGCAGCCAAGGCGGAATCTCTGGAAACACCATATATTTT	CASSQGGISGNTIYF
TRBV18	.	.	TRBJ2-3	TGTGCCAGCTCACCACGCCAGGGGTACACAGATACGCAGTATTTT	CASSPRQGYTDTQYF
TRBV3-1/TRBV3-2	.	.	TRBJ1-2	TGTGCCAGCAGCCGGTCGGGAGGCTACACCTTC	CASSRSGGYTF
TRBV7-6	.	TRBD2	TRBJ2-3	TGTGCCAGCAGCCCGAGGCCGGGACTAGCGGGGAGCACAGATACGCAGTATTTT	CASSPRPGLAGSTDTQYF